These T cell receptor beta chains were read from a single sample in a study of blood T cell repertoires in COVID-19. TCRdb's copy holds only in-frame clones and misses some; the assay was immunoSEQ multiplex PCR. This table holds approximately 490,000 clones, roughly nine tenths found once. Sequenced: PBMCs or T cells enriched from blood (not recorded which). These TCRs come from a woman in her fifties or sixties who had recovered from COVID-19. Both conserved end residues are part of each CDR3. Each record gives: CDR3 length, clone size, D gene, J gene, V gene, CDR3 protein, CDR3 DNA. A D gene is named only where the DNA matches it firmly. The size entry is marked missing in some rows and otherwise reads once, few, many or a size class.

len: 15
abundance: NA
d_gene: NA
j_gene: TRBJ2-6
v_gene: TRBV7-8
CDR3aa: CASSLGYSGANVLTF
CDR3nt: TGTGCCAGCAGCTTAGGCTACTCTGGGGCCAACGTCCTGACTTTC

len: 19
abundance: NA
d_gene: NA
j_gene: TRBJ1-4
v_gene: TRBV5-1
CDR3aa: CASSLEGARATGVSEKLFF
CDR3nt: TGCGCCAGCAGCTTGGAGGGTGCCAGGGCCACAGGAGTATCTGAAAAACTGTTTTTT

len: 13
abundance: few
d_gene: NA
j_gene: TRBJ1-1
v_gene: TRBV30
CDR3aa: CAWSVSMNTEAFF
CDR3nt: TGTGCCTGGAGTGTAAGCATGAACACTGAAGCTTTCTTT

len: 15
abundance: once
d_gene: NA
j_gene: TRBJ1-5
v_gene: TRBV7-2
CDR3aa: CASSLGHLSNQPQHF
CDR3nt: TGTGCCAGCAGCTTAGGACATCTTAGCAATCAGCCCCAGCATTTT

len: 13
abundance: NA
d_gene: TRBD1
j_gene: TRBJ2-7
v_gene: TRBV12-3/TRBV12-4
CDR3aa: CASSRARGHEQYF
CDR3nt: TGTGCCAGCAGCCGCGCCAGGGGGCACGAGCAGTACTTC

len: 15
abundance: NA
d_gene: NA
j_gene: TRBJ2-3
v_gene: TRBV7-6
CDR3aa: CASSLAGRVIDTQYF
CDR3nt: TGTGCCAGCAGCTTAGCAGGCCGGGTAATAGATACGCAGTATTTT

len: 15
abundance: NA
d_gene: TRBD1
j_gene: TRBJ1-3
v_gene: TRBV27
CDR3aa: CASRYRGSSGNTIYF
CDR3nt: TGTGCCAGCAGATACAGGGGTAGCTCTGGAAACACCATATATTTT

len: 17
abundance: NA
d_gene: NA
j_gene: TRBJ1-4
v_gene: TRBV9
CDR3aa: CASSALPGFSTNEKLFF
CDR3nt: TGTGCCAGCAGCGCCCTACCGGGGTTCTCAACTAATGAAAAACTGTTTTTT

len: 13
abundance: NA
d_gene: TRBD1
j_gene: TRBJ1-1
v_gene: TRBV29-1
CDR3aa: CSVRTGSITEAFF
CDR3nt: TGCAGCGTTCGGACAGGGTCTATCACTGAAGCTTTCTTT

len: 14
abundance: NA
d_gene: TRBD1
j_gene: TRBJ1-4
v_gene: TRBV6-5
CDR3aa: CASKDRGTNEKLFF
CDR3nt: TGTGCCAGCAAAGACAGGGGAACTAATGAAAAACTGTTTTTT

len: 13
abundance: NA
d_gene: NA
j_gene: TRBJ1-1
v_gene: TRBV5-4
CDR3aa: CAEKGPGGSEAFF
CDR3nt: TGTGCCGAAAAAGGGCCCGGGGGATCTGAAGCTTTCTTT

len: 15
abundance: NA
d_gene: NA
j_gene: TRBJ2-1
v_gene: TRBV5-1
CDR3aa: CASSLVSQGGDEQFF
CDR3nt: TGCGCCAGCAGCTTGGTGTCGCAGGGCGGCGATGAGCAGTTCTTC

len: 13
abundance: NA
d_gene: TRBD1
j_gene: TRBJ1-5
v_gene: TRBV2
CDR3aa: CASSLDRGQPQHF
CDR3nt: TGTGCCAGCAGTTTAGACAGGGGACAGCCCCAGCATTTT

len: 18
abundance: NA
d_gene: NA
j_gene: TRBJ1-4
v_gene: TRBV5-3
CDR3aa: CARSLALGLAIVDRKLFF
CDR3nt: TGTGCCAGAAGCTTGGCCTTGGGACTGGCAATAGTGGATAGGAAACTGTTTTTT

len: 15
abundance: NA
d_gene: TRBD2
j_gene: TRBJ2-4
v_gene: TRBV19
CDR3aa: CASSTSGGAKNIQYF
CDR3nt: TGTGCCAGTAGTACTAGCGGGGGGGCAAAAAACATTCAGTACTTC

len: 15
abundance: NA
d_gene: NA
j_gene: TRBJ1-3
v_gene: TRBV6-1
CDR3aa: CASSEEHLPGNTIYF
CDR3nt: TGTGCCAGCAGTGAGGAGCATCTACCCGGAAACACCATATATTTT

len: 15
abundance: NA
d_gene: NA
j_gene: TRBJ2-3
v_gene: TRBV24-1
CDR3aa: CATSDPTDTTDTQYF
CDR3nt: TGTGCCACCAGTGATCCCACGGACACCACAGATACGCAGTATTTT

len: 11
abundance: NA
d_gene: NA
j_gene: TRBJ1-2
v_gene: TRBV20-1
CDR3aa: CSAVQGYGYTF
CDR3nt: TGCAGTGCCGTTCAGGGATATGGCTACACCTTC

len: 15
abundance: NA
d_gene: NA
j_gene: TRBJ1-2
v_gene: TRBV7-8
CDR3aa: CASSLDIAGNRGYTF
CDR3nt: TGTGCCAGCAGCTTAGACATAGCGGGGAACCGCGGCTACACCTTC